The T cell receptor beta chain under discussion was sequenced for a study of blood T cell repertoires in COVID-19 (dated by TCRdb to about 2020). Concerning the study at large: The collaborator samples originated in the United States, Italy and Spain and spanned the acute and convalescent phases of COVID-19. The repertoires were released in a freely available public database intended as a resource for research on the immune response to SARS-CoV-2. The material from the prospective study consisted of cDNA or gDNA derived from T cells, B-cell-depleted T cells, or PBMCs. HLA class I and class II types, where available, came from metadata supplied by the sample provider rather than from assay-based typing. Samples were obtained from the ongoing ImmuneRACE study (first 160 participants) and from 1,254 subjects provided by 6 global collaborators. The sample metadata nearly always contained a de-identified subject ID, COVID-19 status, age in years and sex. Subjects who had been exposed to COVID-19, were actively infected with it, or had recovered from it provided the deeply sampled blood TCRbeta repertoires that made up the dataset.

TCRbeta CDR3 regions were amplified from genomic DNA by means of the immunoSEQ Assay, a bias-controlled multiplex PCR. On the authors' methods: The number of nucleated cells in each sample was estimated from the amplification of reference gene primers within the assay. Sequence reads were collapsed and filtered to measure the absolute abundance of every unique TCRbeta CDR3 rearrangement. Productive Simpson clonality was computed per sample as the square root of Simpson's diversity index over productive rearrangements. What TCRdb holds here is the immuneACCESS table cut down to in-frame rearrangements. Part of the clones is not present; checked against another copy, under half of the missing clones reflect an unresolved V gene, and the others are unexplained. D and trimming come from the DNA, and the V and J calls and clone size come from that table. The sample yields approximately 290,000 clones; around nine tenths were counted once. About 12% of the sample belongs to the ten largest clones.

Collaborating institutions collected whole blood in K2EDTA tubes following their own protocols. For TCRbeta analysis, collaborator samples were shipped as frozen whole blood, as isolated PBMCs, or as DNA extracted from either sample type. On the study overall, not on this receptor specifically: The amount of clinical and demographic metadata varied by source and participant and was provided uncurated.

This clone has just one count. The target of this receptor is not known. No quality values exist for individual bases; no much larger clone is one base distant. V loses 3 bases, J loses 9 bases, and the germline ends lie 15 bases apart. The germline V gene encodes CDR1 MNHEY and CDR2 SVGEGT. The CDR3 has 14 amino acids, counting the end cysteine and phenylalanine. Only the CDR3 portion is preserved as DNA: 42 bases, with reading frame beginning at the first base. The sequenced material came from peripheral blood. This clonotype was sampled from an older woman with acute or convalescent COVID-19. The rearranged chain carries TRBV6-2 or TRBV6-3 and TRBJ2-1; the D gene cannot be named for sure. The CDR3 sequence is CASSYFGGPGEQFF. The bases are TGTGCCAGCAGTTATTTCGGCGGCCCGGGTGAGCAGTTCTTC.